The T cell receptor (beta chain) under discussion was sequenced for a study of cytomegalovirus exposure and HLA in healthy donors. Study observations and caveats: Immune exposure was documented only through CMV serostatus.

Amplification used 60 Vbeta primers and 13 Jbeta primers. TCRdb's table, derived via immunoSEQ multiplex PCR, lists solely in-frame clones and lacks some. The sample consists of some 100,000 clones, roughly 80% of them appearing once. V trimming: 6 bases; J trimming: 3 bases; junction bases outside the gene matches: 4. Germline loops: CDR1 SNHLY, CDR2 FYNNEI. The CDR3 is 14 residues long. As to this clone: Its specificity is not known.

This sequence originates from a male donor in good health and CMV-seropositive. The chain has TRBV2 and TRBJ2-3; 9 bases agree with TRBD2. The sample taken for sequencing was PBMCs. In nucleotides, the CDR3 is TGTGCCAGCAGGAGCGGGGGGTGGACAGATACGCAGTATTTT. Translation: CASRSGGWTDTQYF. The complete variable domain, with remaining parts taken from reference TRBV2 and TRBJ2-3, reads EPEVTQTPSHQVTQMGQEVILRCVPISNHLYFYWYRQILGQKVEFLVSFYNNEISEKSEIFDDQFSVERPDGSNFTLKIRSTKLEDSAMYFCASRSGGWTDTQYFGPGTRLTVL.